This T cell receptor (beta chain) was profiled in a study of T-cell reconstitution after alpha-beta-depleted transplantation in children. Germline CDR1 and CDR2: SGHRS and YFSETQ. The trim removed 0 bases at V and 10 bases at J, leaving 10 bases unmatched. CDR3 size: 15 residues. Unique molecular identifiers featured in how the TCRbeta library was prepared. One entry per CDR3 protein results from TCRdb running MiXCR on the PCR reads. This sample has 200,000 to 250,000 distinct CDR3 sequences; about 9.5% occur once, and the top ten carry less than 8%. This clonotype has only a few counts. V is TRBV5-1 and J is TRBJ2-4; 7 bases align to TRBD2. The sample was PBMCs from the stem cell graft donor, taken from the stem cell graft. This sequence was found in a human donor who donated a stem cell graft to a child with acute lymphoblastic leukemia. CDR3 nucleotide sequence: TGCGCCAGCAGCTTGGAGCGGGACGACTTACGGATTCAGTACTTC. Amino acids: CASSLERDDLRIQYF.